The T cell receptor beta chain described here comes from a study of PD-1 blockade in classical Hodgkin lymphoma. Study-wide context: Each patient was given nivolumab 3 mg/kg through a vein every 2 weeks.

Sequencing used immunoSEQ multiplex PCR; TCRdb keeps in-frame clones, though not all of them. The sample has approximately 21,000 clones; around two thirds are singletons. The CDR3 runs to 16 residues. The V end was cut by 2 bases, the J end by 6 bases, with 20 bases between. CDR1 is MGHDK, CDR2 SYGVNS, per germline. Relapse after autologous stem cell transplantation occurred in every patient, and brentuximab vedotin exposure varied. This clone was counted a few times. Its matching antigen is unknown. Findings of the study overall: Healthy donors were reported to have higher baseline TCR diversity than newly diagnosed patients.

The sample was peripheral blood mononuclear cells (PBMCs), taken at baseline. The rearrangement joins TRBV25-1 to TRBJ2-7, with D possibly matching TRBD2 (6 bases). This clonotype was sampled from a human donor with classical Hodgkin lymphoma. Here the CDR3 DNA reads TGTGCCAGCAGTGAAATCACCGGGACTTTGCCGCCCGAGCAGTACTTC. Translating gives CASSEITGTLPPEQYF.